This TCR beta chain was sequenced during a study of cytomegalovirus exposure and HLA in healthy donors. V lost 7 bases to trimming and J lost 2 bases; unmatched junction nucleotides: 3. Germline-derived CDR1 and CDR2 are MNHNS and SASEGT. The CDR3 is 15 amino acids. Regarding this clone: Its target is unknown.

Study-level results: According to reports, the classifier identified cytomegalovirus status with high specificity and sensitivity. The authors later found TCR association rates varying by HLA locus, with DRB1 most and HLA-C fewest.

PCR primers comprised 60 Vbeta and 13 Jbeta primers. Data came from immunoSEQ multiplex PCR; TCRdb stores just in-frame clones and leaves some out. The ten top clones account for less than 4%, within a sample of roughly 60,000 clones. The sample was PBMCs. This TCR came from a young woman in good health and CMV-seronegative. The chain employs TRBV6-1 and TRBJ2-2; 11 bases align to TRBD2. The chain's CDR3 is CASTLAGGNTGELFF. The CDR3 region has the DNA TGTGCCAGCACGCTAGCGGGGGGCAACACCGGGGAGCTGTTTTTT.